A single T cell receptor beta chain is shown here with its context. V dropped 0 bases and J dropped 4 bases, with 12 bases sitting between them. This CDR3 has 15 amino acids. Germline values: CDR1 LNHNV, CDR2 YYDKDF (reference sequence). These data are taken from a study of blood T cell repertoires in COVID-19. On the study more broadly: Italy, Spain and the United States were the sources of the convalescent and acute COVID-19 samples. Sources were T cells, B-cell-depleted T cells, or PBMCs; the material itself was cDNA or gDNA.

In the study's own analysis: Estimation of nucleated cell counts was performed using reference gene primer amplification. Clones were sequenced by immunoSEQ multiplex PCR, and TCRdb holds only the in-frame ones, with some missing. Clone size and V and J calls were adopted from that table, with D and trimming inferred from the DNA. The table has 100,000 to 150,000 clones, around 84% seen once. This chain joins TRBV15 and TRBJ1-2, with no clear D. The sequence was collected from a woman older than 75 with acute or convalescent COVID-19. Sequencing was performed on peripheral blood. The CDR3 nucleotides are TGTGCCACCAGCAGAGATCCCAAGGAGCCCTATGGCTACACCTTC. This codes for CATSRDPKEPYGYTF.